The 27 T cell receptor beta chains below were found in one sample sequenced in a study of CD8 T cells in ankylosing spondylitis. TCRdb reprocessed the 5' RACE reads via MiXCR and lists one record per CDR3 protein. This sample yields about 36,000 distinct CDR3 sequences, of which 4.5% to 6% are seen a single time; less than 15% belongs to the top ten. The sample taken for sequencing was blood, either unsorted or a sorted T cell fraction (not recorded which). Every receptor here comes from a male donor with ankylosing spondylitis or in good health (not recorded which).

The table lists this clonotype with many counts. This sequence joins TRBV24-1 and TRBJ1-2; D not resolved. In germline, CDR1 is KGHDR, CDR2 SFDVKD. Trimming removed 3 bases from V and 4 bases from J, with 8 bases in between. CDR3 length equals 13 residues. Here the CDR3 reads CATSDPRTYGYTF. In DNA form, the CDR3 reads TGTGCCACCAGTGATCCACGGACCTATGGCTACACCTTC.

The sample holds many counts of this clonotype. The chain employs TRBV7-2 and TRBJ2-3, with 10 bases that match TRBD2. CDR1 is SGHTA, CDR2 FQGNSA, per germline. This CDR3 comprises 15 residues. Trimming at V came to 7 bases and at J to 2 bases, leaving 6 bases not matched to a gene. CDR3 bases: TGTGCCAGCACCTCACTAGCGGGATTCACAGATACGCAGTATTTT. Translated: CASTSLAGFTDTQYF.

This clonotype was observed at least ten times. The chain employs TRBV5-1 and TRBJ1-1; D remains unclear. The V end lost 4 bases, the J end lost 4 bases, and 14 bases lay between the germline ends. CDR1 is SGHRS, CDR2 YFSETQ, per germline. The CDR3 covers 14 residues. CDR3 bases: TGCGCCAGCAGCCGCACTCGACAACTCACTGAAGCTTTCTTT. Translating gives CASSRTRQLTEAFF.

This clonotype was picked up many times. The chain recombines TRBV6-5 with TRBJ2-3, with D unclear. V was shortened by 2 bases and J by 3 bases, with 9 bases between the two germline ends. Germline lookup yields CDR1 MNHEY and CDR2 SVGAGI. The CDR3 runs 14 residues. CDR3: CASSYDWGTDTQYF. In DNA form, the CDR3 reads TGTGCCAGCAGTTACGACTGGGGAACAGATACGCAGTATTTT.

This clonotype showed up many times. The chain employs TRBV6-2 or TRBV6-3 and TRBJ1-1; D not resolved. Trimming stripped 7 bases from V and 8 bases from J, with 17 bases between. The CDR3 loop spans 13 amino acids. CDR1 and CDR2 (germline): MNHEY, SVGEGT. CDR3 amino acids: CASTLGLRREAFF. The CDR3 DNA sequence: TGTGCCAGCACTCTCGGACTCCGGAGAGAAGCTTTCTTT.

This clonotype showed up many times. The CDR3 nucleotides are TGTGCCATCAGTGGCACCGGGGAGCTGTTTTTT. Translated: CAISGTGELFF. The chain recombines TRBV10-3 with TRBJ2-2; no clear D. Germline loops: CDR1 ENHRY, CDR2 SYGVKD. The V gene lost 4 bases and the J gene lost 4 bases, with 1 base spanning the gap. The CDR3 is 11 amino acids.

This clonotype was picked up many times. This chain connects TRBV3-1 to TRBJ2-3; D remains ambiguous. The CDR3 extends over 12 amino acids. The germline V and J ends were trimmed by 3 bases and 4 bases, with 5 bases remaining between them. Looked up from germline, CDR1 is LGHDT and CDR2 is YNNKEL (reference sequence). In DNA form, the CDR3 reads TGTGCCAGCAGCCATTTGGCAGATACGCAGTATTTT. Translation gives CASSHLADTQYF.

The table lists this clonotype with many counts. This chain uses TRBV7-2 with TRBJ2-3; no clear D gene. This CDR3 region has 16 residues. The V end was cut by 6 bases, the J end by 3 bases, with 19 bases between. Germline V gene lookup returns CDR1 SGHTA and CDR2 FQGNSA. This chain's CDR3 is CASSARREFGTDTQYF. The CDR3, as DNA: TGTGCCAGCAGTGCTAGACGCGAATTTGGGACAGATACGCAGTATTTT.

This clonotype was detected ten times or more. The chain is built from TRBV5-1 and TRBJ2-2; D gene uncertain. Trimming removed 1 base at V and 4 bases at J, with 5 bases between. Germline-derived CDR1 and CDR2 are SGHRS and YFSETQ. The CDR3 consists of 13 residues. The CDR3 nucleotides are TGCGCCAGCAGCTTGTTGGTCACCGGGGAGCTGTTTTTT. This translates into CASSLLVTGELFF.

This clonotype was seen repeatedly, ten times or more. The V call is TRBV9, the J call TRBJ1-5, with D tentatively TRBD1 (6 bases). Looked up from germline, CDR1 is SGDLS and CDR2 is YYNGEE. The CDR3 contains 14 residues. V dropped 4 bases and J dropped 3 bases, with 11 bases sitting between them. CDR3 in amino acids: CASSPRTDNQPQHF. CDR3 sequence (DNA): TGTGCCAGCAGCCCCCGGACAGACAATCAGCCCCAGCATTTT.

V is TRBV29-1 and J is TRBJ2-3, with D tentatively TRBD1 (6 bases). V lost 6 bases and J 8 bases, leaving 12 bases between the germline ends. The germline CDR1 and CDR2 sequences are SQVTM and ANQGSEA. This CDR3 spans 11 amino acids. The CDR3 DNA is TGCAGCGTGGGGCAGGGGACTACGCAGTATTTT. Translated: CSVGQGTTQYF.

There are many counts of this clonotype. This chain connects TRBV20-1 to TRBJ1-1, with D maybe TRBD1 (6 bases). V lost 5 bases, J lost 3 bases, and 16 bases lay in between. The CDR3 has 14 residues. Per germline, CDR1 DFQATT and CDR2 SNEGSKA (reference sequence). The CDR3 reads CSAPGTSADTEAFF. CDR3 in DNA: TGCAGTGCTCCAGGGACATCCGCGGACACTGAAGCTTTCTTT.

At least ten counts were recorded for this clonotype. This chain links TRBV10-3 with TRBJ1-2, with TRBD1 matching 11 bases. The CDR3 extends over 14 amino acids. J lost 3 bases, V lost 10 bases, and 7 bases had no gene match. Germline V gene lookup returns CDR1 ENHRY and CDR2 SYGVKD. The CDR3 nucleotides read TGTGCCAGCCGGACAGGGGGCATGTACTATGGCTACACCTTC. Its protein product is CASRTGGMYYGYTF.

This clonotype appeared many times. CDR3 in amino acids: CASSLGITNQPQHF. CDR3 DNA sequence: TGTGCCAGCAGTTTGGGAATCACCAATCAGCCCCAGCATTTT. V is TRBV12-3 or TRBV12-4 and J is TRBJ1-5, with D unclear. Trimming stripped 3 bases from V and 3 bases from J, with 9 bases between. CDR3 length: 14 residues.

This clonotype was counted at least ten times. This rearrangement joins TRBV20-1 to TRBJ1-4; D not certain. Germline CDR1 and CDR2: DFQATT and SNEGSKA (reference sequence). CDR3 length equals 14 residues. V lost 1 base and J lost 15, with 21 bases in between. The CDR3 is CSARVIAKDDRVFF. CDR3 nucleotides: TGCAGTGCTAGAGTGATAGCCAAGGATGATCGAGTGTTTTTT.

This clonotype occurred many times. The CDR3 coding sequence is TGCAGTGCTACCGGGACAGGCCTCATGAACACTGAAGCTTTCTTT. Translated: CSATGTGLMNTEAFF. This chain joins TRBV20-1 and TRBJ1-1; 8 nucleotides align to TRBD1. Germline V gene sequence: CDR1 DFQATT, CDR2 SNEGSKA (reference sequence). Germline trimming cut 4 bases from V and 0 bases from J; bases unmatched to any gene: 7. The CDR3 contains 15 residues.

This clonotype was observed many times. The rearrangement joins TRBV12-3 or TRBV12-4 to TRBJ2-7; D uncertain. This CDR3 region has 13 residues. The V gene lost 6 bases and the J gene lost 7 bases, with 16 bases spanning the gap. Here the CDR3 DNA reads TGTGCCAGCAGCAACCTGTGGGTCGGTGAGCAGTACTTC. This gives the protein CASSNLWVGEQYF.

This clonotype was seen at least ten times. The rearrangement uses TRBV25-1 and TRBJ2-5; D gene uncertain. The germline V gene has CDR1 MGHDK and CDR2 SYGVNS. There are 15 residues in the CDR3. Deletions cut 1 base from V and 0 bases from J, with 9 bases between. Here the CDR3 DNA reads TGTGCCAGCAGTGAATGGGCCGAGTACCAAGAGACCCAGTACTTC. Translated, it gives CASSEWAEYQETQYF.

In its sample, this clonotype was seen many times. The CDR3 loop reads CSARGQGPLMGGYTF. For the CDR3, the DNA is TGCAGTGCTAGGGGACAGGGGCCCCTTATGGGGGGCTACACCTTC. The chain employs TRBV20-1 and TRBJ1-2; 10 bases align to TRBD1. V was clipped by 3 bases and J by 8 bases; unmatched bases: 12. Germline values: CDR1 DFQATT, CDR2 SNEGSKA (reference sequence). There are 15 residues in the CDR3.

This clonotype was picked up many times. CDR3 protein: CASSLFRGATTEAFF. The DNA for the CDR3 is TGTGCCAGCAGTTTATTCCGGGGGGCAACGACTGAAGCTTTCTTT. This chain links TRBV28 with TRBJ1-1; D is perhaps TRBD1 (6 bases). V lost 1 base, J lost 5 bases, and 14 bases lay in between. The CDR3 contains 15 residues. Germline V gene sequence: CDR1 MDHEN, CDR2 SYDVKM.

This clonotype was observed many times. V and J are TRBV20-1 and TRBJ2-1, with TRBD1 matching over 8 bases. The length of the CDR3 is 14 residues. Germline V gene data show CDR1 as DFQATT and CDR2 as SNEGSKA (reference sequence). J lost 2 bases, V lost 5 bases, and 5 bases had no gene match. The CDR3 region has the DNA TGCAGTGCTGTCCCGGGACAGGCCTACAATGAGCAGTTCTTC. Translated, it gives CSAVPGQAYNEQFF.

This clonotype was found many times. This CDR3 is CATSEPTGVNTGELFF. As DNA, the CDR3 is TGTGCCACCAGTGAGCCGACAGGGGTCAACACCGGGGAGCTGTTTTTT. The V call is TRBV24-1, the J call TRBJ2-2, with 8 bases aligning to TRBD1. Per germline, CDR1 KGHDR and CDR2 SFDVKD. The CDR3 length is 16 residues. V dropped 4 bases and J dropped 2; count of bases not matched to a gene: 5.

This clonotype showed up many times. DNA of the CDR3: TGTGCCACCACGGGACAGTTGAACACTGAAGCTTTCTTT. This translates into CATTGQLNTEAFF. This chain links TRBV10-3 with TRBJ1-1, with 7 bases fitting TRBD1. Per the germline V gene, CDR1 is ENHRY and CDR2 is SYGVKD. V shed 10 bases and J 0 bases; nucleotides not matched to a gene: 5. CDR3 length equals 13 residues.

This clonotype was observed at least ten times. This rearrangement joins TRBV6-5 to TRBJ2-2; weak D call: TRBD2 (6 bases). Germline V gene lookup returns CDR1 MNHEY and CDR2 SVGAGI. This CDR3 has 15 residues. The germline V and J ends were trimmed by 6 bases and 0 bases, with 11 bases remaining between them. The CDR3 DNA reads TGTGCCAGCAGGACGGGACTTACGAACACCGGGGAGCTGTTTTTT. It is translated as CASRTGLTNTGELFF.

This clonotype occurred many times. The chain carries TRBV5-1 and TRBJ2-3; 8 bases are shared with TRBD2. The V and J ends lost 2 bases and 4 bases, in that order; junction bases with no gene match: 6. This CDR3 is built from 15 residues. CDR1 is SGHRS, CDR2 YFSETQ, per germline. The CDR3 DNA reads as TGCGCCAGCAGCTTACCAGCGGGAGTGGCAGATACGCAGTATTTT. It encodes CASSLPAGVADTQYF.

This clonotype has at least ten counts. The rearrangement uses TRBV29-1 and TRBJ2-5; D call uncertain. Deletions cut 5 bases from V and 1 base from J, with 8 bases between. The CDR3 runs to 12 residues. Germline CDR1 reads SQVTM; CDR2 reads ANQGSEA. The CDR3 sequence: CSVTHGQETQYF. The CDR3 DNA reads TGCAGCGTTACGCATGGCCAAGAGACCCAGTACTTC.

DNA of the CDR3: TGTGCCATCAGTGAAGGACAGGAGCCCTATGGCTACACCTTC. Translating gives CAISEGQEPYGYTF. The J gene is TRBJ1-2, the V gene TRBV10-3; 7 bases line up with TRBD1. Germline V gene sequence: CDR1 ENHRY, CDR2 SYGVKD. Unmatched junction bases numbered 5, after V lost 3 bases and J lost 4 bases. The CDR3 length is 14 residues.